Sequencing of this T cell receptor (beta chain) was carried out in a study of metastatic and nonmetastatic thyroid tumors. Study-wide findings and caveats: Malignant tumors reportedly showed significantly higher TCR beta diversity than benign nodules in both blood and tumor.

J gave up 7 bases and V 4 bases, and 5 bases lay outside the gene matches. Germline loops: CDR1 SGHRS, CDR2 YFSETQ. This CDR3 is built from 13 residues. This clone was seen ten or more times. Its antigen is not identified. TCRdb re-called the PCR reads through MiXCR. The sample contains under 95,000 clones, more than 9.5% of which appear only once. Thyroid surgery had not been preceded by any treatment in any patient. The V and J genes are TRBV5-1 and TRBJ2-1, with TRBD1 matching over 7 bases. Sequenced: blood. This TCR was recovered from a female donor with papillary thyroid cancer or a benign thyroid nodule (not recorded which). Some clones in this sample may be carry-over from other donors' samples. The CDR3 DNA reads TGCGCCAGCAGCCCGGACAGGAGGAATGAGCAGTTCTTC. Its protein is CASSPDRRNEQFF.